What follows are 28 T cell receptor beta chains derived from one specimen sequenced in a study of T cell clonality in common variable immunodeficiency. Here immunoSEQ multiplex PCR was the method, and the copy in TCRdb shows in-frame clones only, minus some. The sample has more than 30,000 clones, none seen only once. The specimen sequenced was peripheral blood mononuclear cells. Receptors originate from a person aged 18-69 years in good health.

This clone was found many times. The sequenced fragment ends 3 residues before the CDR3 boundary, so the rest is inferred from the germline J gene. This rearrangement joins TRBV18 to TRBJ2-1; 13 nucleotides align to TRBD2. The germline gives CDR1 KGHSH, CDR2 LQKENI. V was clipped by 4 bases and J by 8 bases; unmatched bases: 2. The CDR3 consists of 14 residues. This chain's CDR3 is CASSRTSGSDEQFF. The DNA read from the CDR3 is TGTGCCAGCTCACGGACTAGCGGGAGCGATGAG.

This clone was counted many times. The read is 3 residues too short to cover the CDR3 end, so that end is filled in from the germline J gene. J is TRBJ2-7 and V is TRBV19; D gene ambiguous. The length of the CDR3 is 13 residues. Germline CDR1 reads LNHDA; CDR2 reads SQIVND (reference sequence). Trimming removed 6 bases from V and 3 bases from J, with 12 bases in between. This CDR3 is CASSRSQHYEQYF. The CDR3 DNA, read in part, is TGTGCCAGTAGCCGCTCCCAACACTACGAG.

This clone was recorded at least ten times. The sequence runs out 3 residues before the end of the CDR3; the remainder is reconstructed from the germline J gene. The chain recombines TRBV20-1 with TRBJ1-1; 7 positions agree with TRBD1. The CDR3 covers 14 residues. CDR1 and CDR2 (germline): DFQATT, SNEGSKA (reference sequence). V was clipped by 4 bases and J by 2 bases; unmatched bases: 7. The part of the CDR3 DNA that was read is TGCAGTGCTACAAAGGGACAGCTTAACACTGAA. Its protein is CSATKGQLNTE. In full, the CDR3 is CSATKGQLNTEAFF.

This clone showed up many times. From the germline J gene comes the end of the CDR3, since the read stops 3 residues before it. The chain has TRBV19 and TRBJ1-1; D gene ambiguous. This CDR3 is built from 13 residues. CDR1 is LNHDA and CDR2 is SQIVND in the germline V gene (reference sequence). The V and J ends lost 3 bases and 1 base respectively, with 6 bases between them. CDR3 protein: CASSIPGNTEAFF. The CDR3 DNA, read in part, is TGTGCCAGTAGTATCCCAGGGAACACTGAA.

The table lists this clone with many counts. The CDR3 extends 3 residues past the end of the read, so its final part is completed from the germline J gene. V and J are TRBV19 and TRBJ2-3, with TRBD2 as a possible D gene (5 bases). The germline V gene encodes CDR1 LNHDA and CDR2 SQIVND (reference sequence). The CDR3 runs to 13 residues. With 8 bases removed from V and 0 bases from J, the gap between germline ends came to 9 bases. The sequenced part of the CDR3 DNA is TGTGCCAGTCGGACTGCTAGCACAGATACG. Translation gives CASRTASTDT. The whole CDR3 sequence is CASRTASTDTQYF.

This clone was found many times. The read ends 3 residues early relative to the CDR3; the germline J gene fills the gap. The rearrangement links TRBV6-2 or TRBV6-3 to TRBJ1-2; 7 nucleotides align to TRBD1. The CDR3 spans 12 residues. The germline CDR1 and CDR2 sequences are MNHEY and SVGEGT. The sequenced part of the CDR3 DNA is TGTGCCAGCAGTTACCTCAGGGGGGAG. Its translation: CASSYLRGE. In full, the CDR3 reads CASSYLRGEYTF.

This clone was observed many times. Read coverage stops 3 residues before the CDR3 terminus; the germline J gene supplies the remainder. This chain connects TRBV6-1 to TRBJ2-7; D is perhaps TRBD1 (5 bases). This CDR3 has 15 residues. The V gene lost 1 base and the J gene lost 3 bases, with 13 bases spanning the gap. The germline V gene has CDR1 MNHNS and CDR2 SASEGT. The CDR3 region is CASSEGAGFFYEQYF. Partial CDR3 DNA: TGTGCCAGCAGTGAAGGGGCAGGGTTCTTCTACGAG.

In this sample, this clone turned up many times. The CDR3 extends 3 residues past the end of the read, so its final part is completed from the germline J gene. The chain links TRBV23-1 to TRBJ1-3; D uncertain. TRBV23-1 is an ORF for which the function is uncertain. Trimming shortened V by 2 bases and J by 3 bases, and 11 bases separated the two germline ends. The CDR3 consists of 15 residues. CDR3: CASSQKKAGGNTIYF. The sequenced part of the CDR3 DNA is TGCGCCAGCAGTCAAAAGAAGGCAGGTGGAAACACC.

In this sample, this clone turned up many times. The read ends 3 residues shy of where the CDR3 ends; the end is completed using the germline J gene. The rearrangement uses TRBV20-1 and TRBJ1-1; 8 nucleotides match TRBD1. Germline trimming cut 5 bases from V and 1 base from J; bases unmatched to any gene: 3. The germline V gene has CDR1 DFQATT and CDR2 SNEGSKA (reference sequence). This CDR3 has 13 residues. CDR3 DNA (partial): TGCAGTGCTGGTGACAGGGGGAACACTGAA. Its translation is CSAGDRGNTE. From start to end, the CDR3 is CSAGDRGNTEAFF.

This clone came up many times. The CDR3 is cut off 3 residues early in the read; its end comes from the germline J gene. The chain combines TRBV20-1 with TRBJ1-1; possible D gene TRBD1, 5 bases. The CDR3 loop spans 11 amino acids. Per germline, CDR1 DFQATT and CDR2 SNEGSKA (reference sequence). The CDR3 reads CRGLQGTEAFF. The DNA read from the CDR3 is TGCAGAGGCCTCCAGGGCACTGAA.

This clone was counted at least ten times. The read halts 3 residues ahead of the CDR3 end, with the missing end drawn from the germline J gene. The chain has TRBV5-1 and TRBJ2-7, with D possibly being TRBD1 (5 bases). The CDR3 totals 15 residues. V lost 0 bases to trimming and J lost 2 bases, with 12 bases between them. The germline V gene has CDR1 SGHRS and CDR2 YFSETQ. The covered CDR3 bases are TGCGCCAGCAGCTTGGAACGGCCAGGGACCTACGAG. This sequence encodes CASSLERPGTYE. The whole CDR3 is CASSLERPGTYEQYF.

This clone was found many times. With the read ending 3 residues before the CDR3 end, the germline J gene is used to fill in that end. This chain connects TRBV6-4 to TRBJ1-1, with D tentatively TRBD1 (6 bases). CDR1 MRHNA and CDR2 SNTAGT come from the germline V gene. CDR3 length: 15 residues. V dropped 6 bases and J dropped 7 bases, with 21 bases sitting between them. The covered CDR3 bases are TGTGCCAGCAGCCCCACCGAGGGGGGGAGTGGTGAA. Its protein is CASSPTEGGSGE. In full, the CDR3 is CASSPTEGGSGEAFF.

This clone has at least ten counts. The CDR3 end falls 3 residues outside the read, so it is completed with the germline J gene. V is TRBV28 and J is TRBJ2-7, with D unclear. This CDR3 comprises 14 residues. The V end lost 1 base, the J end lost 4 bases, and 11 bases lay between the germline ends. The germline V gene has CDR1 MDHEN and CDR2 SYDVKM. The CDR3 DNA, read in part, is TGTGCCAGCAGTTTATCCTCAGGATTGTACGAG. Amino acid sequence: CASSLSSGLYE. The full CDR3 protein reads CASSLSSGLYEQYF. Based on the CDR3 plus reference TRBV28 and TRBJ2-7, the full variable domain is DVKVTQSSRYLVKRTGEKVFLECVQDMDHENMFWYRQDPGLGLRLIYFSYDVKMKEKGDIPEGYSVSREKKERFSLILESASTNQTSMYLCASSLSSGLYEQYFGPGTRLTVT.

Points on this clone: With the read ending 3 residues before the CDR3 end, the germline J gene is used to fill in that end. The rearrangement links TRBV25-1 to TRBJ1-3; no definite D call. Germline assignment: CDR1 MGHDK and CDR2 SYGVNS. The V end was cut by 3 bases, the J end by 8 bases, with 20 bases between. The CDR3 runs to 16 residues. This chain's CDR3 is CASSDKYLTGSDTIYF. CDR3 DNA (partial): TGTGCCAGCAGTGACAAGTACCTCACCGGGTCTGACACC.

This clone has at least ten counts. The read ends 3 residues shy of where the CDR3 ends; the end is completed using the germline J gene. The chain is built from TRBV7-8 and TRBJ2-5; D might be TRBD1 (5 bases). The CDR3 runs to 13 residues. Germline assignment: CDR1 SGHVS and CDR2 FQNEAQ. The V end lost 3 bases, the J end lost 1 base, and 6 bases lay between the germline ends. The sequenced CDR3 bases are TGTGCCAGCAGCTTGGGGCCCCAAGAGACC. It specifies CASSLGPQET. In full, the CDR3 reads CASSLGPQETQYF.

This clone was seen many times. The CDR3 end falls 3 residues outside the read, so it is completed with the germline J gene. J is TRBJ2-3 and V is TRBV28; 8 bases fit TRBD1. The CDR3 extends over 18 amino acids. Germline CDR1 is MDHEN and CDR2 is SYDVKM. V lost 6 bases and J lost 0; bases outside the gene matches: 14. Partial CDR3 DNA: TGTGCCAGCAGCCCCCGACAGGGGCGATCCTATAGCACAGATACG. Its translation: CASSPRQGRSYSTDT. The whole CDR3 sequence is CASSPRQGRSYSTDTQYF.

At least ten counts were recorded for this clone. The sequence runs out 3 residues before the end of the CDR3; the remainder is reconstructed from the germline J gene. This chain links TRBV20-1 with TRBJ2-3; the match to TRBD2 covers 9 bases. V shed 6 bases and J 0 bases; nucleotides not matched to a gene: 13. Germline values: CDR1 DFQATT, CDR2 SNEGSKA (reference sequence). The CDR3 is made up of 17 amino acids. The DNA read from the CDR3 is TGCAGTGCCCCCTTTGGCGGGAGGGCCCCTAGCACAGATACG. Protein: CSAPFGGRAPSTDT. The full-length CDR3 reads as CSAPFGGRAPSTDTQYF.

This clone was counted ten times or more. The read terminates 3 residues ahead of where the CDR3 ends, so the germline J gene completes it. V is TRBV28 and J is TRBJ2-7; a weak D match, TRBD2 (5 bases). The CDR3 has 15 residues. V dropped 2 bases and J dropped 0 bases, with 11 bases sitting between them. In germline, CDR1 is MDHEN, CDR2 SYDVKM. This chain's CDR3 is CASSLMDGLSYEQYF. The part of the CDR3 DNA that was read is TGTGCCAGCAGTTTAATGGACGGACTCTCCTACGAG.

This clone was seen many times. The CDR3 region is CASSLGGADTEAFF. CDR3 DNA, as far as it was read: TGTGCCAGCAGTTTAGGGGGCGCGGACACTGAA. The rearrangement links TRBV12-3 or TRBV12-4 to TRBJ1-1, with D maybe TRBD1 (5 bases). Sequencing ends 3 residues short of the CDR3 end; the germline J gene provides the rest. V was pared by 1 base and J by 3 bases, with 9 bases between. The length of the CDR3 is 14 residues.

This clone showed up many times. Partial CDR3 DNA: TGCGCCAGCAGCTTTTCCGGGACTAGCGGGAATGAG. Translation: CASSFSGTSGNE. The entire CDR3 reads CASSFSGTSGNEQFF. The chain links TRBV5-1 to TRBJ2-1, with TRBD2 identical over 12 bases. Read coverage stops 3 residues before the CDR3 terminus; the germline J gene supplies the remainder. Per the germline V gene, CDR1 is SGHRS and CDR2 is YFSETQ. The V segment lost 2 bases and the J segment 7 bases; nucleotides outside the gene matches: 4. The CDR3 consists of 15 residues.

Ten or more counts support this clone. The read halts 3 residues ahead of the CDR3 end, with the missing end drawn from the germline J gene. This chain connects TRBV6-1 to TRBJ2-1; 7 bases are shared with TRBD1. The CDR3 has 15 residues. Germline CDR1 and CDR2: MNHNS and SASEGT. V lost 1 base and J lost 0; bases outside the gene matches: 0. The CDR3 bases that were read are TGTGCCAGCAGTGAAGACAGGGGCTCCTACAATGAG. Its translation is CASSEDRGSYNE. The complete CDR3 reads CASSEDRGSYNEQFF.

This clone was seen many times. The sequenced fragment ends 3 residues before the CDR3 boundary, so the rest is inferred from the germline J gene. This sequence joins TRBV19 and TRBJ1-5; unclear D gene. The length of the CDR3 is 17 residues. The V gene's germline CDR1 is LNHDA and CDR2 SQIVND (reference sequence). The germline V and J ends were trimmed by 3 bases and 1 base, with 16 bases remaining between them. CDR3 region: CASSIGSPSGSNQPQHF. The DNA read from the CDR3 is TGTGCCAGTAGTATCGGCTCACCGTCGGGGAGCAATCAGCCC.

This clone showed up many times. The read finishes 3 residues shy of the CDR3 end, and the germline J gene is used to complete it. This chain uses TRBV20-1 with TRBJ2-5; D possibly corresponds to TRBD1 (5 bases). Between the trimmed V and J ends, which lost 3 bases and 4 bases, there was a span of 18 bases. The CDR3 sequence is 15 residues long. Germline loops: CDR1 DFQATT, CDR2 SNEGSKA (reference sequence). The sequenced part of the CDR3 DNA is TGCAGTGCTAGGGTACTATCCGACAGTAGAGAGACC. It encodes CSARVLSDSRET. From start to end, the CDR3 is CSARVLSDSRETQYF.

Many counts were recorded for this clone. Partial CDR3 DNA: TGCGCCAGCAGCTTGAGGCCAAACCCCCAAGAGACC. This codes for CASSLRPNPQET. The entire CDR3 reads CASSLRPNPQETQYF. V and J are TRBV5-1 and TRBJ2-5; D uncertain. The read halts 3 residues ahead of the CDR3 end, with the missing end drawn from the germline J gene. Germline V gene data show CDR1 as SGHRS and CDR2 as YFSETQ. This CDR3 comprises 15 residues. Trimming shortened V by 1 base and J by 1 base, and 11 bases separated the two germline ends.

The table lists this clone with a few counts. Sequencing ends 3 residues short of the CDR3 end; the germline J gene provides the rest. The chain employs TRBV29-1 and TRBJ2-7, with 9 bases fitting TRBD1. The ends lost 0 bases at V and 5 bases at J; junction bases unmatched: 14. The CDR3 is 17 residues long. Germline assignment: CDR1 SQVTM and CDR2 ANQGSEA. The sequenced CDR3 bases are TGCAGCGTTGAAGACCCCGCTTCCGGGACAGGGAGGCACGAG. It codes for CSVEDPASGTGRHE. The CDR3 in its entirety is CSVEDPASGTGRHEQYF.

This clone was counted many times. The read is 3 residues too short to cover the CDR3 end, so that end is filled in from the germline J gene. The gene calls are TRBV12-3 or TRBV12-4 and TRBJ1-2, with 8 positions matching TRBD1. The V and J ends lost 7 bases and 4 bases, in that order; junction bases with no gene match: 11. The length of the CDR3 is 15 residues. The sequenced part of the CDR3 DNA is TGTGCCAGCACCCCCGATTACAGGGGGGCCTATGGC. It codes for CASTPDYRGAYG. The full CDR3 protein is CASTPDYRGAYGYTF.

This clone appeared many times. The read gets to within 3 residues of the CDR3 end, and the germline J gene fills in the rest. V usage is TRBV10-3 and J usage is TRBJ2-1; TRBD1 agrees at 8 bases. The CDR3 length is 14 residues. J gave up 3 bases and V 3 bases, and 1 base lay outside the gene matches. Germline lookup yields CDR1 ENHRY and CDR2 SYGVKD. CDR3 DNA (partial): TGTGCCATCAGTGACGGACAGGGCTACAATGAG. Residues: CAISDGQGYNE. The complete CDR3 sequence is CAISDGQGYNEQFF.

This clone showed up many times. The read comes to an end 3 residues before the CDR3 does, leaving the germline J gene to fill in the end. The genes are TRBV5-1 and TRBJ2-5; weak D call: TRBD2 (6 bases). From germline, CDR1 is SGHRS and CDR2 YFSETQ. V lost 3 bases and J lost 5, with 14 bases in between. The CDR3 runs to 14 residues. The CDR3 DNA, read in part, is TGCGCCAGCAGCTGGGGGACTCCGGTGGAGACC. Its protein is CASSWGTPVET. The CDR3, in full, reads CASSWGTPVETQYF.